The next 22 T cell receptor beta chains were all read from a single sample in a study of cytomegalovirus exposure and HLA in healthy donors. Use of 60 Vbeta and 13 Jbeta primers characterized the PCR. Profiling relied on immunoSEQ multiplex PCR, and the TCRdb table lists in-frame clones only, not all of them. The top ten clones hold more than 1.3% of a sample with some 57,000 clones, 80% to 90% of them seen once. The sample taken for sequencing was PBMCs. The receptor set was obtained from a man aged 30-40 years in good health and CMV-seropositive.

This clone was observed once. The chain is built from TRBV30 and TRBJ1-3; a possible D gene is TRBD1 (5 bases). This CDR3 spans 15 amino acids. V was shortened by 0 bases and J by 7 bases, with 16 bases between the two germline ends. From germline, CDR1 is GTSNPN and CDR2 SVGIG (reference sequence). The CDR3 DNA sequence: TGTGCCTGGAGTGTACTTCCCAGGGCGGGGAACACCATATATTTT. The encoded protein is CAWSVLPRAGNTIYF.

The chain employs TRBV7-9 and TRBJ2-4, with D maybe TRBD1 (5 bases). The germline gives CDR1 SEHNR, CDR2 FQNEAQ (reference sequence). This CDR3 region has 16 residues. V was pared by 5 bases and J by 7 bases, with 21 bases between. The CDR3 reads CASSRTTGSTYNIQYF. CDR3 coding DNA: TGTGCCAGCAGCCGGACAACAGGCTCGACCTATAACATTCAGTACTTC.

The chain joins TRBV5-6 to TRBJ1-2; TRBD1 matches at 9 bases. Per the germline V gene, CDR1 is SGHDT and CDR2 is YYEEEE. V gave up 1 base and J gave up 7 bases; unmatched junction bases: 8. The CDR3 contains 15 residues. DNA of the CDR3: TGTGCCAGCAGCTTGATAACAGGGGGCGAGCGTGGCTACACCTTC. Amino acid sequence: CASSLITGGERGYTF.

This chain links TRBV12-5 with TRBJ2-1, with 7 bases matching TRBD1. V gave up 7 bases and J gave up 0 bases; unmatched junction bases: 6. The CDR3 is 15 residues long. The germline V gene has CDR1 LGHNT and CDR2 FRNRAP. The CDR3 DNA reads TGTGCTAGTGCCCTGGGACAGAGCTCCTACAATGAGCAGTTCTTC. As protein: CASALGQSSYNEQFF.

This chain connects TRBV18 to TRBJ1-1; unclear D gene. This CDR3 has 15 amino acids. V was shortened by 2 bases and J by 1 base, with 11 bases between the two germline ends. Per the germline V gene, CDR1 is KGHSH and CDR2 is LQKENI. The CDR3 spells CASSPDLSRNTEAFF. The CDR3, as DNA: TGTGCCAGCTCACCAGACTTATCGCGGAACACTGAAGCTTTCTTT.

In nucleotides, the CDR3 is TGTGCCAGCAGTGACAGGGGTAAAACTGAAGCTTTCTTT. Translation gives CASSDRGKTEAFF. V and J are TRBV28 and TRBJ1-1, with TRBD1 matching 8 bases. Unmatched junction bases numbered 4, after V lost 5 bases and J lost 5 bases. Per the germline V gene, CDR1 is MDHEN and CDR2 is SYDVKM. This CDR3 region has 13 residues.

The CDR3 nucleotides are TGTGCCAGCAGCCAAAGTTGGAGTCGACGGGGGGCGGAGTCTGGGGCCAACGTCCTGACTTTC. It encodes CASSQSWSRRGAESGANVLTF. The chain carries TRBV4-2 and TRBJ2-6; D possibly corresponds to TRBD2 (7 bases). The CDR3 covers 21 residues. Per germline, CDR1 LGHNA and CDR2 YNFKEQ. Trimming took off 2 bases at V and 1 base at J, with 24 bases between the two ends.

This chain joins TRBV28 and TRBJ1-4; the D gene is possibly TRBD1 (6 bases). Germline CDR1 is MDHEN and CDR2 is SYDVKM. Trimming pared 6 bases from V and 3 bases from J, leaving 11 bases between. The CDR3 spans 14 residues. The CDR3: CASSSQGSNEKLFF. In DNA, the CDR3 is TGTGCCAGCAGCTCACAGGGATCTAATGAAAAACTGTTTTTT.

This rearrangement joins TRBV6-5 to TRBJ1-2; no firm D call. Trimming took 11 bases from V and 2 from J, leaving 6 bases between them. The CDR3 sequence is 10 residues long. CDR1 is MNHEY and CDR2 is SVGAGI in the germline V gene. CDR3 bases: TGTGCCGCCTACAACTATGGCTACACCTTC. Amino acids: CAAYNYGYTF.

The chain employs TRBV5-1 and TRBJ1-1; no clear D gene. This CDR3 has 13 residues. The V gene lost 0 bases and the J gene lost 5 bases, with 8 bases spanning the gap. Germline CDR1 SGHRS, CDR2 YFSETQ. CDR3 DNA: TGCGCCAGCAGCTTGGATGTTCAGACTGAAGCTTTCTTT. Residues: CASSLDVQTEAFF.

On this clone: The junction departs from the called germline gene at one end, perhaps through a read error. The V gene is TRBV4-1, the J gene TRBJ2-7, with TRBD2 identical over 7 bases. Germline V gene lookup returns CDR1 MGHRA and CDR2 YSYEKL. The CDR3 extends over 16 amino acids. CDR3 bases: TGTGCCAGCAGCCAACCCCCCGGGACTAACTCCTACGAGCAGTACTTC. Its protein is CASSQPPGTNSYEQYF.

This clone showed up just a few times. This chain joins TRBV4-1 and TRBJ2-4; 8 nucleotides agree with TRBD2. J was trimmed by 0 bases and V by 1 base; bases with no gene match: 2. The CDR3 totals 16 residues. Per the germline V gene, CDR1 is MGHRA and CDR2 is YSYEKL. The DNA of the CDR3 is TGCGCCAGCAGCCAAGCTAGCGGGCTAGCCAAAAACATTCAGTACTTC. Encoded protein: CASSQASGLAKNIQYF.

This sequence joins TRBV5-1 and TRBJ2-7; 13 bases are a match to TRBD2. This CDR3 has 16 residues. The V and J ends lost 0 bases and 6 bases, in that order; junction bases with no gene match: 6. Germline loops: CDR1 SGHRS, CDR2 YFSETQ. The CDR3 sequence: CASSLATTSGRSEQYF. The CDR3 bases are TGCGCCAGCAGCTTGGCCACGACTAGCGGGAGGTCCGAGCAGTACTTC.

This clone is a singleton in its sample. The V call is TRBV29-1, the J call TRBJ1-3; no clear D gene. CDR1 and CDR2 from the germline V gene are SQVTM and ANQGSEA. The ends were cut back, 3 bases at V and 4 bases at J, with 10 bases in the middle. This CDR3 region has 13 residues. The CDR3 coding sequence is TGCAGCGTTGACTCAGGAGGAGGAAACACCATATATTTT. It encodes CSVDSGGGNTIYF.

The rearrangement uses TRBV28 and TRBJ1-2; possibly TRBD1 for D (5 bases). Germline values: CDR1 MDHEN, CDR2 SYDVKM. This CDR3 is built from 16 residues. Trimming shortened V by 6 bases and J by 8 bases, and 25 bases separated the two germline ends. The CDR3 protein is CASSQGGATKEGGYTF. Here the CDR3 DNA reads TGTGCCAGCAGCCAAGGAGGGGCGACCAAAGAAGGGGGCTACACCTTC.

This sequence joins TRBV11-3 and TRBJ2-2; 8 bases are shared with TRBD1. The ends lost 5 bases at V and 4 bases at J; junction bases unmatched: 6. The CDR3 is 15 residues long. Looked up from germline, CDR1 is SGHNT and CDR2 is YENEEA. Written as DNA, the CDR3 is TGTGCCAGCAGCCCAAACAGGGGGACCACCGGGGAGCTGTTTTTT. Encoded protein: CASSPNRGTTGELFF.

In DNA, the CDR3 is TGTGCCATCAGTGAAGGGACAGGGTATGGCTACACCTTC. Translation gives CAISEGTGYGYTF. The chain has TRBV10-3 and TRBJ1-2, with 9 bases lining up with TRBD1. There are 13 residues in the CDR3. The germline V gene has CDR1 ENHRY and CDR2 SYGVKD. V lost 3 bases, J lost 5 bases, and 1 base stayed unmatched.

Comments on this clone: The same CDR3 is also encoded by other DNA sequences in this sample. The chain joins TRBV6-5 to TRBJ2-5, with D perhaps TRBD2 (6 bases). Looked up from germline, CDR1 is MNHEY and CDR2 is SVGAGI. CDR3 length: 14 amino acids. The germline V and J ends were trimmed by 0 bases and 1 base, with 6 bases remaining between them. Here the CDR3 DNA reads TGTGCCAGCAGTTACTCGGGAGGCCAAGAGACCCAGTACTTC. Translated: CASSYSGGQETQYF.

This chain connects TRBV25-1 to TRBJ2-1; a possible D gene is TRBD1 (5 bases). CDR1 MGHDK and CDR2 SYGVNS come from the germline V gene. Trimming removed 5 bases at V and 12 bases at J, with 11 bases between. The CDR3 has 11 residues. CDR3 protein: CASSPGLVQFF. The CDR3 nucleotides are TGTGCCAGCAGTCCAGGGTTAGTGCAGTTCTTC.

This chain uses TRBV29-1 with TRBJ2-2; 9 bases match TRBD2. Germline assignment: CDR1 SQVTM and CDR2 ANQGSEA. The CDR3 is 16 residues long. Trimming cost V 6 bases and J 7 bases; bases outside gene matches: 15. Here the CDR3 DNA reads TGCAGCGTCGTATCGCGGGAGGGCCTTGGGGGCGGGGAGCTGTTTTTT. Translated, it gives CSVVSREGLGGGELFF.

CDR3 in DNA: TGCGCCAGCAGCCAAGCGGGACTAGCGGGATTGTGGAATGAGCAGTTCTTC. Amino acid sequence: CASSQAGLAGLWNEQFF. The chain is built from TRBV4-1 and TRBJ2-1; 13 bases agree with TRBD2. V lost 1 base, J lost 7 bases, and 7 bases stayed unmatched. Per germline, CDR1 MGHRA and CDR2 YSYEKL. The CDR3 consists of 17 residues.

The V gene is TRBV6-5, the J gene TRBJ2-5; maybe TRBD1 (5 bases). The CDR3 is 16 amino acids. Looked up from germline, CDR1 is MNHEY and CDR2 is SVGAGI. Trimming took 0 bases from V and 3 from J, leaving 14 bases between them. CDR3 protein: CASSYSITLREETQYF. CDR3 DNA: TGTGCCAGCAGTTACTCGATAACCCTCAGGGAAGAGACCCAGTACTTC.